One and the same sample provided the 17 T cell receptor beta chains below, sequenced in a study of technical replicates of blood from several donors. Only in-frame clones appear in the TCRdb table, and some are missing; sequencing was by immunoSEQ multiplex PCR. Of tens of thousands of clones listed, 91% were seen once; the top ten hold approximately 4%. The sample was PBMCs. Every receptor here comes from a human donor in good health. Some clones in this sample may be carry-over from other donors' samples.

CDR3 sequence reads: CASSAGRTSGSIGETQYF. The CDR3 DNA is TGTGCCAGCAGCGCTGGGAGGACTAGCGGCTCTATAGGGGAGACCCAGTACTTC. This chain links TRBV7-6 with TRBJ2-5, with 10 bases identical to TRBD2. Unmatched junction bases numbered 17, after V lost 5 bases and J lost 5 bases. CDR1 is SGHVS and CDR2 is FNYEAQ in the germline V gene. CDR3 length equals 18 residues.

The chain uses TRBV15 and TRBJ2-5; tentative D call: TRBD2 (5 bases). Germline assignment: CDR1 LNHNV and CDR2 YYDKDF (reference sequence). V was pared by 1 base and J by 4 bases, with 13 bases between. This CDR3 has 15 residues. CDR3 sequence reads: CATSRARVRGETQYF. The CDR3, as DNA: TGTGCCACCAGCAGAGCAAGGGTCCGGGGAGAGACCCAGTACTTC.

The chain couples TRBV19 to TRBJ2-2; tentatively, D is TRBD2 (5 bases). The CDR3 contains 15 residues. Germline CDR1 and CDR2: LNHDA and SQIVND (reference sequence). Trimming shortened V by 5 bases and J by 1 base, and 11 bases separated the two germline ends. The CDR3 reads CASSGWRQNTGELFF. Written as DNA, the CDR3 is TGTGCCAGTAGTGGCTGGAGGCAGAACACCGGGGAGCTGTTTTTT.

CDR3 DNA sequence: TGTGCCAGCAGAGCTCAGGGCGCTTTCTACTTC. Translated, it gives CASRAQGAFYF. This rearrangement joins TRBV27 to TRBJ2-5, with D possibly TRBD1 on 5 matching bases. The CDR3 spans 11 residues. V shed 6 bases and J shed 14 bases, with 16 bases lying between them. From germline, CDR1 is MNHEY and CDR2 SMNVEV (reference sequence).

The genes are TRBV19 and TRBJ2-3; 12 bases map to TRBD2. V was clipped by 5 bases and J by 4 bases; unmatched bases: 19. In germline, CDR1 is LNHDA, CDR2 SQIVND (reference sequence). The length of the CDR3 is 20 residues. Written as DNA, the CDR3 is TGTGCCAGTAGTCCCACTCGCAGACTAGCGGGAGTTCTTGGTGCAGATACGCAGTATTTT. It encodes CASSPTRRLAGVLGADTQYF.

The chain is built from TRBV4-3 and TRBJ2-1, with unresolved D. Between the trimmed V and J ends, which lost 0 bases and 4 bases, there was a span of 13 bases. This CDR3 contains 16 residues. Germline CDR1 is LGHNA and CDR2 is YSLEER. The CDR3 DNA reads as TGCGCCAGCAGCCAAGAAAGAGGCTCCGCATACAATGAGCAGTTCTTC. This translates into CASSQERGSAYNEQFF.

V is TRBV4-3 and J is TRBJ1-2; TRBD1 is a possible D gene (6 bases). This CDR3 is 15 amino acids long. CDR1 is LGHNA, CDR2 YSLEER, per germline. Trimming removed 2 bases at V and 4 bases at J, with 14 bases between. This CDR3 reads CASSQRGQGSYGYTF. CDR3 in DNA: TGCGCCAGCAGCCAACGCGGGCAGGGGTCCTATGGCTACACCTTC.

The CDR3: CASRLSAGIYGYTF. CDR3 bases: TGTGCCAGCAGACTCTCCGCAGGGATCTATGGCTACACCTTC. The V and J genes are TRBV5-4 and TRBJ1-2; possibly TRBD1 for D (5 bases). In germline, CDR1 is SGHNT, CDR2 YYREEE (reference sequence). This CDR3 is 14 amino acids long. The V and J ends lost 5 bases and 4 bases respectively, with 15 bases between them. Variable domain in full (rest from reference TRBV5-4 and TRBJ1-2): ETGVTQSPTHLIKTRGQQVTLRCSSQSGHNTVSWYQQALGQGPQFIFQYYREEENGRGNFPPRFSGLQFPNYSSELNVNALELDDSALYLCASRLSAGIYGYTFGSGTRLTVV.

The rearrangement uses TRBV18 and TRBJ2-6; 11 nucleotides match TRBD1. Germline CDR1 KGHSH, CDR2 LQKENI. The V segment lost 4 bases and the J segment 4 bases; nucleotides outside the gene matches: 12. There are 19 residues in the CDR3. CDR3 region: CASSHGTGQGASGANVLTF. As DNA, the CDR3 is TGTGCCAGCTCACACGGGACCGGACAGGGGGCGTCCGGGGCCAACGTCCTGACTTTC.

Written as DNA, the CDR3 is TGTGCCAGCAGTTCCCCTCTGACAGGAAACTATGGCTACACCTTC. Protein sequence: CASSSPLTGNYGYTF. This chain uses TRBV27 with TRBJ1-2, with D possibly matching TRBD1 (6 bases). The CDR3 has 15 residues. The germline gives CDR1 MNHEY, CDR2 SMNVEV (reference sequence). Trimming shortened V by 4 bases and J by 2 bases, and 14 bases separated the two germline ends.

The chain is built from TRBV5-6 and TRBJ1-2; 7 nucleotides align to TRBD1. The CDR3 runs to 16 residues. Trimming removed 5 bases from V and 4 bases from J; junction bases left unmatched: 14. CDR1 and CDR2 from the germline V gene are SGHDT and YYEEEE. CDR3 coding DNA: TGTGCCAGCAGGGTTAAAAACAGGGGCGCACCCTATGGCTACACCTTC. Its protein product is CASRVKNRGAPYGYTF.

This chain uses TRBV21-1 with TRBJ1-1. TRBV21-1 is described as a pseudogene. The CDR3 spans 14 residues. CDR3 nucleotides: TGTGCCAGCAGCAAAGTACGGGAGCACACTGAAGCTTTCTTT. It specifies CASSKVREHTEAFF.

The chain has TRBV6-6 and TRBJ1-2; 7 bases map to TRBD1. The germline CDR1 and CDR2 sequences are MNHNY and SVGAGI (reference sequence). The trim removed 2 bases at V and 1 base at J, leaving 1 base unmatched. The CDR3 runs to 14 residues. The CDR3 protein is CASSYRQGNYGYTF. CDR3 nucleotide sequence: TGTGCCAGCAGTTACCGACAGGGTAACTATGGCTACACCTTC.

CDR3 nucleotides: TGTGCCAGCAGCTTAGGCCCGGAGGACTATGGCTACACCTTC. Residues: CASSLGPEDYGYTF. This chain uses TRBV7-2 with TRBJ1-2, with D unclear. CDR3 length equals 14 residues. From germline, CDR1 is SGHTA and CDR2 FQGNSA. The V and J ends lost 1 base and 3 bases respectively, with 9 bases between them.

V is TRBV27 and J is TRBJ1-2; 9 bases line up with TRBD1. CDR1 and CDR2 from the germline V gene are MNHEY and SMNVEV (reference sequence). CDR3 size: 14 residues. Trimming removed 6 bases from V and 5 bases from J; junction bases left unmatched: 7. The CDR3 region is CASRQQGAQYGYTF. CDR3 in DNA: TGTGCCAGCAGACAACAGGGGGCCCAATATGGCTACACCTTC.

This clone is a singleton in its sample. J is TRBJ2-1 and V is TRBV29-1; the match to TRBD1 covers 8 bases. Germline V gene sequence: CDR1 SQVTM, CDR2 ANQGSEA. V lost 7 bases to trimming and J lost 4 bases; unmatched junction nucleotides: 9. CDR3 length: 14 residues. DNA of the CDR3: TGCAGCGCGACCACGGACAGGGCATACAATGAGCAGTTCTTC. The encoded protein is CSATTDRAYNEQFF.

The gene calls are TRBV19 and TRBJ2-5; D call uncertain. The CDR3 is 14 residues long. V lost 5 bases, J lost 5 bases, and 15 bases lay in between. From germline, CDR1 is LNHDA and CDR2 SQIVND (reference sequence). The CDR3 DNA is TGTGCCAGTAGTCCCCGAGAGCGTTGGGAGACCCAGTACTTC. It translates to CASSPRERWETQYF.